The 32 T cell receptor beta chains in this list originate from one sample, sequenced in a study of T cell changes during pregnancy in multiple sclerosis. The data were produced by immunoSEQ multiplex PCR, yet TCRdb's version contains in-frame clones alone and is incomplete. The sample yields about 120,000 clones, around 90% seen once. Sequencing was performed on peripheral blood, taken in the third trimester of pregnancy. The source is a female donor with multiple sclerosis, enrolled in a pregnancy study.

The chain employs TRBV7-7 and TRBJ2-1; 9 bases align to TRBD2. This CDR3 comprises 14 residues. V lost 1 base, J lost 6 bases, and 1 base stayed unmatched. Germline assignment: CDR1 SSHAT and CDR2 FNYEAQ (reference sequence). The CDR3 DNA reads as TGTGCCAGCAGCTTAGGCGGGAGGGCCAATGAGCAGTTCTTC. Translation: CASSLGGRANEQFF. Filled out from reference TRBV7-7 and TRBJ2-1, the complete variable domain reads GAGVSQSPRYKVTKRGQDVTLRCDPISSHATLYWYQQALGQGPEFLTYFNYEAQPDKSGLPSDRFSAERPEGSISTLTIQRTEQRDSAMYRCASSLGGRANEQFFGPGTRLTVL.

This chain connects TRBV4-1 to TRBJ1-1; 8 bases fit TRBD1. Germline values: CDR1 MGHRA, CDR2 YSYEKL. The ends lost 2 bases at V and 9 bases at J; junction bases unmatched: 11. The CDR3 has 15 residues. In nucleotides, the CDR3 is TGCGCCAGCAGCCAACCTAGCCTGGACAGGGCTAAAGCTTTCTTT. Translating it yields CASSQPSLDRAKAFF.

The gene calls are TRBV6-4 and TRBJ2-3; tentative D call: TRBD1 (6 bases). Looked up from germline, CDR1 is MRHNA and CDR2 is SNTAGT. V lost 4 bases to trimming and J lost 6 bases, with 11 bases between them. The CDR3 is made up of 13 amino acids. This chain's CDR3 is CASSVGQRDTQYF. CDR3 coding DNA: TGTGCCAGCAGTGTAGGACAGCGGGATACGCAGTATTTT.

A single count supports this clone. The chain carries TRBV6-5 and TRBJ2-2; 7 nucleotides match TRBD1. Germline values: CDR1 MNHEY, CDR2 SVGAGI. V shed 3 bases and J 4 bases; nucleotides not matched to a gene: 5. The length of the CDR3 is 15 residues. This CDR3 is CASSYNRGRTGELFF. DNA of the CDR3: TGTGCCAGCAGTTATAACAGGGGTCGCACCGGGGAGCTGTTTTTT.

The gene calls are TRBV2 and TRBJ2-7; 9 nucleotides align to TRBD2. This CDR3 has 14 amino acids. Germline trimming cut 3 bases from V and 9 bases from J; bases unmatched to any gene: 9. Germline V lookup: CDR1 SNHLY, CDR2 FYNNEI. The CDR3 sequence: CASSEGLAGIGQYF. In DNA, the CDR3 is TGTGCCAGCAGTGAGGGGCTAGCGGGAATCGGGCAGTACTTC.

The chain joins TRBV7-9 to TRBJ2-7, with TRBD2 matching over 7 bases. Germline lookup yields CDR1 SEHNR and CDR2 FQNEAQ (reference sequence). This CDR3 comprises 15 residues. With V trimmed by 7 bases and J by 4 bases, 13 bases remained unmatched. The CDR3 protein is CASTHPERDRYEQYF. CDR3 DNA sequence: TGTGCCAGCACCCATCCCGAGCGGGATAGATACGAGCAGTACTTC. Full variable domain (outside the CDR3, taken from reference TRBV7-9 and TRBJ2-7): DTGVSQNPRHKITKRGQNVTFRCDPISEHNRLYWYRQTLGQGPEFLTYFQNEAQLEKSRLLSDRFSAERPKGSFSTLEIQRTEQGDSAMYLCASTHPERDRYEQYFGPGTRLTVT.

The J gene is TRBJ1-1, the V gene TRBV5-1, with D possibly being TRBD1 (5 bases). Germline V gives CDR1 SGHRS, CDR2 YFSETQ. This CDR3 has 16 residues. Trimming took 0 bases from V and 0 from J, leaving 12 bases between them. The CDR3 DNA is TGCGCCAGCAGCTTGGATGGCAGGGTCCTGAACACTGAAGCTTTCTTT. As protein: CASSLDGRVLNTEAFF.

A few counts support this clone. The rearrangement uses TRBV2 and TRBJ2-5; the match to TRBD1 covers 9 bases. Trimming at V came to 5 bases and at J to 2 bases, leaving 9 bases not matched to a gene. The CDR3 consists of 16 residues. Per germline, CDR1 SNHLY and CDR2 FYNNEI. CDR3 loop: CASSKFRDRAQETQYF. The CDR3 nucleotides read TGTGCCAGCAGTAAATTCCGGGACAGGGCTCAAGAGACCCAGTACTTC. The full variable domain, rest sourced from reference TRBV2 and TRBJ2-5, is EPEVTQTPSHQVTQMGQEVILRCVPISNHLYFYWYRQILGQKVEFLVSFYNNEISEKSEIFDDQFSVERPDGSNFTLKIRSTKLEDSAMYFCASSKFRDRAQETQYFGPGTRLLVL.

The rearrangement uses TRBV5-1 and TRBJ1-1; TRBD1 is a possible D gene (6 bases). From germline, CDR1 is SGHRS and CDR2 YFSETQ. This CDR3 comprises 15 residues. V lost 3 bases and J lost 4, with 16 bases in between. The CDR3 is CASSSNTGFATEAFF. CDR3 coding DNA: TGCGCCAGCAGCTCGAATACAGGGTTTGCCACTGAAGCTTTCTTT.

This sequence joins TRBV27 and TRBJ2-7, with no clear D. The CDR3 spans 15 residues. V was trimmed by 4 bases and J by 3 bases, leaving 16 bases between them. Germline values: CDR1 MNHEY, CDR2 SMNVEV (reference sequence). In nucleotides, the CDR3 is TGTGCCAGCAGTTCACGACAAAGCCTATTCTACGAGCAGTACTTC. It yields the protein CASSSRQSLFYEQYF.

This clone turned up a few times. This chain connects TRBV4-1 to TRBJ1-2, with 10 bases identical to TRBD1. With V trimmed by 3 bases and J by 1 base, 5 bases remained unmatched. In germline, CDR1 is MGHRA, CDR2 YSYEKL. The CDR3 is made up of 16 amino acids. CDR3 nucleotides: TGCGCCAGCAGCCATTGGGGACAGGGGAATAACTATGGCTACACCTTC. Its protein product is CASSHWGQGNNYGYTF.

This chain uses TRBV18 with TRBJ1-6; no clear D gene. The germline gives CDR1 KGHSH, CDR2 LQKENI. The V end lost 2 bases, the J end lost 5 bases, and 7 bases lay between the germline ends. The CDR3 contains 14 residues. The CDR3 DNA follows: TGTGCCAGCTCACCAACAGCAGATAATTCACCCCTCCACTTT. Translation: CASSPTADNSPLHF.

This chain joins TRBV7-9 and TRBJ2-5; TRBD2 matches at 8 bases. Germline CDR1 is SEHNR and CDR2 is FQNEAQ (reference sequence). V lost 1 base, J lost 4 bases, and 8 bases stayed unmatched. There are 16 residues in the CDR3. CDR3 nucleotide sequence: TGTGCCAGCAGCTTAGAAGCGGGAGCGGTGCGAGAGACCCAGTACTTC. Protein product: CASSLEAGAVRETQYF.

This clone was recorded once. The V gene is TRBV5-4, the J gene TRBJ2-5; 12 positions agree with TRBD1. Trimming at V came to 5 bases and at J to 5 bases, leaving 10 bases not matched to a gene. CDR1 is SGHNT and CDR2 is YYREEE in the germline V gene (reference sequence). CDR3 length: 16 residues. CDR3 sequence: CASRPTGQGAWETQYF. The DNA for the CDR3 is TGTGCCAGCAGACCTACGGGACAGGGGGCCTGGGAGACCCAGTACTTC.

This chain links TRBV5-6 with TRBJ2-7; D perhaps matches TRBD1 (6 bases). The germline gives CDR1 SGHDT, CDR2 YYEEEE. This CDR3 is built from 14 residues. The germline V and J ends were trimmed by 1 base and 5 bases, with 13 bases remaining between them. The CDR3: CASSLQGQEDEQYF. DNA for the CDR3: TGTGCCAGCAGCTTGCAGGGGCAGGAAGACGAGCAGTACTTC.

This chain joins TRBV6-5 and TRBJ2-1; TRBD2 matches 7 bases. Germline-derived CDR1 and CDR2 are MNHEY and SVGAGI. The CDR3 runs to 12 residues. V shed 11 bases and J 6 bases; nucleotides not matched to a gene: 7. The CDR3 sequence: CACGRETNEQFF. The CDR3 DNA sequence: TGTGCCTGCGGGAGAGAAACCAATGAGCAGTTCTTC.

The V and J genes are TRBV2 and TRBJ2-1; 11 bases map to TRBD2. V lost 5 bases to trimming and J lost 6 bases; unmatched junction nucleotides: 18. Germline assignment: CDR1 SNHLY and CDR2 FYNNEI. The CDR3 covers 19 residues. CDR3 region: CASSPLRGMGTSGTNEQFF. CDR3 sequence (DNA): TGTGCCAGCAGTCCATTAAGGGGGATGGGGACTAGCGGAACCAATGAGCAGTTCTTC.

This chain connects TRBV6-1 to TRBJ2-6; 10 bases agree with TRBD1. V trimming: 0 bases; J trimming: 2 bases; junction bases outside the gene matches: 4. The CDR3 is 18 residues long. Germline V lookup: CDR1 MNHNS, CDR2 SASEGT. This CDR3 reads CASSEAWTGGAGANVLTF. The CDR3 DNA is TGTGCCAGCAGTGAAGCGTGGACAGGGGGTGCTGGGGCCAACGTCCTGACTTTC.

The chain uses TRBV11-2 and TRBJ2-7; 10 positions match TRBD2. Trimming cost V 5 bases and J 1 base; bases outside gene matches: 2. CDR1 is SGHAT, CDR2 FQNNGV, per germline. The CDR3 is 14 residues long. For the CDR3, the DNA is TGTGCCAGCAGCCCACTAGCGGGATCCTACGAGCAGTACTTC. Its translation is CASSPLAGSYEQYF.

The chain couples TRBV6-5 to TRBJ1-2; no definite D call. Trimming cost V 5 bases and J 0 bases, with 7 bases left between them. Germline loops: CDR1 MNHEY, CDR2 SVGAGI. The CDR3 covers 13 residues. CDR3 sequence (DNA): TGTGCCAGCAGTCCTACAGCTAACTATGGCTACACCTTC. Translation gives CASSPTANYGYTF.

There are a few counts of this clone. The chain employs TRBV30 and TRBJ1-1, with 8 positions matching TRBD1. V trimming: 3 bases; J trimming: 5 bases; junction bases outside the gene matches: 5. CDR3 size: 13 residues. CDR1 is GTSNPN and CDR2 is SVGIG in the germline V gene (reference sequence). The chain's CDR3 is CAWSGDRGTEAFF. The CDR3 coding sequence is TGTGCCTGGAGCGGCGACAGGGGTACTGAAGCTTTCTTT.

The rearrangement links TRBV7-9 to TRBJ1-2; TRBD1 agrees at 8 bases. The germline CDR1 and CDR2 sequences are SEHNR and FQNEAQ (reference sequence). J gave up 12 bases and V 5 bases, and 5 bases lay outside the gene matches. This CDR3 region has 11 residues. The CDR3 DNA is TGTGCCAGCAGCGCGACAGGGGAGAACACCTTC. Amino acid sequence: CASSATGENTF.

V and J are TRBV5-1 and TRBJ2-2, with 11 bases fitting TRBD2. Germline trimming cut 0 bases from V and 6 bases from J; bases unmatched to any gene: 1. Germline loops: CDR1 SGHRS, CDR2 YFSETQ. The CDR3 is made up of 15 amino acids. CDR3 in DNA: TGCGCCAGCAGCTTGGAACTAGCGGGAGCCGGGGAGCTGTTTTTT. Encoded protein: CASSLELAGAGELFF.

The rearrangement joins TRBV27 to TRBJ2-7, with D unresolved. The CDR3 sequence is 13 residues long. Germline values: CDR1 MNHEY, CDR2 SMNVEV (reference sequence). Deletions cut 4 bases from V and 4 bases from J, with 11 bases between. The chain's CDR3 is CASSSLARYEQYF. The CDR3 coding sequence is TGTGCCAGCAGTTCCCTCGCCAGGTACGAGCAGTACTTC.

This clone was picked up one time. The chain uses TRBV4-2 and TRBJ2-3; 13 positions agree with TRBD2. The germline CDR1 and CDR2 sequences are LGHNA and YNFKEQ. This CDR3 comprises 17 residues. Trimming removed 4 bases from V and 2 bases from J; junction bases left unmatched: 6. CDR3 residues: CASSPRGTSGITDTQYF. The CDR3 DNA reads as TGTGCCAGCAGCCCCCGCGGGACTAGCGGGATCACAGATACGCAGTATTTT.

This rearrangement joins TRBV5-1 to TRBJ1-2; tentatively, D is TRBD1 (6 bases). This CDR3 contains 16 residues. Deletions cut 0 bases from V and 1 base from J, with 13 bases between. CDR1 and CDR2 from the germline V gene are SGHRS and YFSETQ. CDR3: CASSLEGTPYNYGYTF. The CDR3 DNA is TGCGCCAGCAGCTTGGAAGGGACACCATATAACTATGGCTACACCTTC.

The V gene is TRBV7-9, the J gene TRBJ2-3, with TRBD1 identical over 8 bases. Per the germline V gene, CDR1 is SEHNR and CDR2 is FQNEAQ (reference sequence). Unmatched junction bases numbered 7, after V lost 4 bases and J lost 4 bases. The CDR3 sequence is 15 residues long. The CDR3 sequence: CASSSIQGAPDTQYF. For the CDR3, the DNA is TGTGCCAGCAGCTCAATTCAGGGGGCCCCAGATACGCAGTATTTT. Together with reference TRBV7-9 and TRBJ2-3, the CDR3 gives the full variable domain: DTGVSQNPRHKITKRGQNVTFRCDPISEHNRLYWYRQTLGQGPEFLTYFQNEAQLEKSRLLSDRFSAERPKGSFSTLEIQRTEQGDSAMYLCASSSIQGAPDTQYFGPGTRLTVL.

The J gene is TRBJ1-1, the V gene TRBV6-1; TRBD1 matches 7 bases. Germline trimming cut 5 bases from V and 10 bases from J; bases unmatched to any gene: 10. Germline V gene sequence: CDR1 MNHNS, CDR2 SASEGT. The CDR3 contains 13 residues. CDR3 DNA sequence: TGTGCCAGCAGTAATACCCTACAGGGGATAGCTTTCTTT. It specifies CASSNTLQGIAFF.

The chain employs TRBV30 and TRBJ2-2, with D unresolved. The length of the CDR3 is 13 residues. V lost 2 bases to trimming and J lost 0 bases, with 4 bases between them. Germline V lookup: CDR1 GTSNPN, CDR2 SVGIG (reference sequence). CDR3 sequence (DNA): TGTGCCTGGAGTCCGGCGAACACCGGGGAGCTGTTTTTT. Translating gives CAWSPANTGELFF.

The CDR3 spells CASGSGGASLKTQYF. The CDR3 DNA is TGTGCCAGCGGTAGCGGGGGGGCATCTTTGAAGACCCAGTACTTC. This chain connects TRBV6-1 to TRBJ2-5, with 11 bases aligning to TRBD2. CDR1 is MNHNS and CDR2 is SASEGT in the germline V gene. The junction had 11 bases not matched to a gene; V was cut back by 8 bases and J by 6 bases. The length of the CDR3 is 15 residues.

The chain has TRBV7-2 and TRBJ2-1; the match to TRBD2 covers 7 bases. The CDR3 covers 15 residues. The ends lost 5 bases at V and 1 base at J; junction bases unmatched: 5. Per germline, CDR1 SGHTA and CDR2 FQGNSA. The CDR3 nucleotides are TGTGCCAGCAGCCCCCGGGGGGAGTCCTACAATGAGCAGTTCTTC. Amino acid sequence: CASSPRGESYNEQFF. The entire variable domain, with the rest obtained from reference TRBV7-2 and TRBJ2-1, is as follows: GAGVSQSPSNKVTEKGKDVELRCDPISGHTALYWYRQSLGQGLEFLIYFQGNSAPDKSGLPSDRFSAERTGGSVSTLTIQRTQQEDSAVYLCASSPRGESYNEQFFGPGTRLTVL.

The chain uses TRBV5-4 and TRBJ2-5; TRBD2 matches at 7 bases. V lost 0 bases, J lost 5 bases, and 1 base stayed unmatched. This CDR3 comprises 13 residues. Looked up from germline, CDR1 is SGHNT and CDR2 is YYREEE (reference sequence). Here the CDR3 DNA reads TGTGCCAGCAGCTTGGTGGGGGGGGAGACCCAGTACTTC. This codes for CASSLVGGETQYF.